This T cell receptor beta chain was identified during a study of T-cell reconstitution after alpha-beta-depleted transplantation in children. In this sample, this clonotype turned up many times. Unique molecular identifiers were incorporated into the prepared TCRbeta library. TCRdb passed the PCR reads through MiXCR, listing each CDR3 protein once. Of some 240,000 distinct CDR3 sequences listed, around 8.9% are singletons. The sequencing here drew on PBMCs from the stem cell graft donor, taken from the stem cell graft. This clonotype was sampled from a human donor who donated a stem cell graft to a child with SCID.

The CDR3 bases are TGCGCCAGCAACCTCGGTATTGGGACAGATAAACGGGCTAATCAGTTCTTC. Its protein is CASNLGIGTDKRANQFF. V and J are TRBV5-1 and TRBJ2-1; 7 positions match TRBD1. This CDR3 has 17 amino acids. Germline V gene sequence: CDR1 SGHRS, CDR2 YFSETQ. With V trimmed by 6 bases and J by 13 bases, 25 bases remained unmatched.